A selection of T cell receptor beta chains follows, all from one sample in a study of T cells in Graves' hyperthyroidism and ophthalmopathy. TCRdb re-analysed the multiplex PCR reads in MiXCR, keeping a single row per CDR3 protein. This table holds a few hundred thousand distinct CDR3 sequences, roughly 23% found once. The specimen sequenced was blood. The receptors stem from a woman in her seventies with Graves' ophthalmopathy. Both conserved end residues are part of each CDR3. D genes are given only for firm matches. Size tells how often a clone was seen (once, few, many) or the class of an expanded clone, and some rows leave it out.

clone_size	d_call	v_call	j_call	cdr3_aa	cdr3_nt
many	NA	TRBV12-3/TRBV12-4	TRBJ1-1	CASSPWTAYTEAFF	TGTGCCAGCAGTCCTTGGACAGCTTACACTGAAGCTTTCTTT
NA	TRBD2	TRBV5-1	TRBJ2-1	CASSILLAGGASEQFF	TGCGCCAGCAGCATTCTACTAGCGGGAGGGGCGAGCGAGCAGTTCTTC
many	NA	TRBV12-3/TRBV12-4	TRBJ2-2	CASSFSANTGELFF	TGTGCCAGCAGTTTTTCGGCCAACACCGGGGAGCTGTTTTTT
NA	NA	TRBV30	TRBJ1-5	CAWSVNRGYGNQPQHF	TGTGCCTGGAGTGTAAACCGGGGTTATGGCAATCAGCCCCAGCATTTT
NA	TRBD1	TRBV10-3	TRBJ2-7	CAISGDRDTYEQYF	TGTGCCATCAGTGGGGACAGGGATACCTACGAGCAGTACTTC
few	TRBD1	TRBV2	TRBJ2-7	CASVSHRGFPGEQYF	TGTGCCAGCGTTTCTCACAGGGGGTTTCCGGGGGAGCAGTACTTC
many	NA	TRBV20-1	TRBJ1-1	CSARDLMNTEAFF	TGCAGTGCTAGGGATCTAATGAACACTGAAGCTTTCTTT
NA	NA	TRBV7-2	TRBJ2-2	CASSSTLKNTGELFF	TGTGCCAGCAGCTCTACACTAAAAAACACCGGGGAGCTGTTTTTT
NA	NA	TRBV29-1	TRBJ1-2	CSVEGGGYGYTF	TGCAGCGTTGAAGGGGGAGGATATGGCTACACCTTC
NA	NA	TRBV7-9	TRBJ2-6	CATTVAGANVLTF	TGTGCCACCACCGTTGCTGGGGCCAACGTCCTGACTTTC
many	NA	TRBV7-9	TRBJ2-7	CASSAAGTGGEQYF	TGTGCCAGCAGCGCCGCCGGTACAGGCGGAGAGCAGTACTTC
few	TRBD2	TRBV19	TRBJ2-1	CASNGGEGLGNEQFF	TGTGCCAGTAACGGCGGGGAGGGCCTCGGTAATGAGCAGTTCTTC
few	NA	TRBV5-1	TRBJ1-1	CASSLAIAFGTEAFF	TGCGCCAGCAGCTTGGCCATAGCCTTTGGCACTGAAGCTTTCTTT
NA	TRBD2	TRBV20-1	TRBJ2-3	CSARGTSGGPSTDTQYF	TGCAGTGCTAGAGGGACTAGCGGGGGTCCAAGCACAGATACGCAGTATTTT
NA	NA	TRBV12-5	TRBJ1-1	CANGLVRLGGRTEAFF	TGTGCTAATGGTTTGGTACGTCTAGGGGGTAGGACTGAAGCTTTCTTT
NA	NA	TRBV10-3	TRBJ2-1	CAISSGTYLYNEQFF	TGTGCCATCAGCTCCGGGACTTACCTCTACAATGAGCAGTTCTTC
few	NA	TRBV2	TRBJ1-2	CASNTVIGDRGYTF	TGTGCCAGCAATACAGTTATCGGGGACCGTGGCTACACCTTC
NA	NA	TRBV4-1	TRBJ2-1	CASSLWLGEQFF	TGCGCCAGCAGCCTTTGGCTGGGTGAGCAGTTCTTC
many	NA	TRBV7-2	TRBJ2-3	CASSPRNTDTQYF	TGTGCCAGCAGCCCAAGAAACACAGATACGCAGTATTTT
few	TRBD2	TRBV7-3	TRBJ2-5	CASSPVAGAQETQYF	TGTGCCAGCAGCCCAGTAGCGGGGGCCCAAGAGACCCAGTACTTC